A selection of T cell receptor beta chains follows, all from one sample in a study of shared clonotypes between healthy human individuals. Produced via immunoSEQ multiplex PCR; TCRdb's table is partial and in-frame only. Of about 2.3 million clones listed, 85% to 95% are singletons. What was sequenced was naive CD4+ T cells from PBMCs. The receptors here all came from a man aged 18 to 29 in good health. Some clones in this sample may be carry-over from other donors' samples. The CDR3 runs from the conserved cysteine through the conserved F or W. D genes are given only for firm matches. Clone size is shown for a subset of rows, as once, few, many or a class of expanded clone.

TRBV29-1	TRBJ1-5	NA	NA	CSVRTRGVNQPQHF	TGCAGCGTCCGAACTCGGGGGGTCAATCAGCCCCAGCATTTT
TRBV11-2	TRBJ2-2	NA	NA	CASSLDSRGELFF	TGTGCCAGCAGCTTAGACTCCCGCGGGGAGCTGTTTTTT
TRBV5-4	TRBJ1-4	NA	NA	CASSFSNPGRGGEKLFF	TGTGCCAGCAGCTTCAGCAACCCCGGTCGGGGAGGGGAAAAACTGTTTTTT
TRBV2	TRBJ1-2	NA	NA	CASSEGPLPYGYTF	TGTGCCAGCAGTGAAGGGCCCTTGCCCTATGGCTACACCTTC
TRBV2	TRBJ2-5	NA	NA	CASRGRVLRETQYF	TGTGCCAGCAGGGGCAGGGTCCTTCGGGAGACCCAGTACTTC
TRBV28	TRBJ1-4	NA	once	CASREGPATNEKLFF	TGTGCCAGCAGAGAGGGGCCTGCAACTAATGAAAAACTGTTTTTT
TRBV28	TRBJ2-3	TRBD2	NA	CASSPWTSGTDTQYF	TGTGCCAGCAGCCCCTGGACTAGCGGGACAGATACGCAGTATTTT
TRBV6-6	TRBJ1-2	TRBD1	NA	CASRNTGVDGYTF	TGTGCCAGCAGAAACACAGGGGTTGATGGCTACACCTTC
TRBV5-1	TRBJ1-1	TRBD1	NA	CASSWRQGNTEAFF	TGCGCCAGCAGCTGGAGACAGGGGAACACTGAAGCTTTCTTT
TRBV28	TRBJ1-2	NA	NA	CASSWVYGYTF	TGTGCCAGCAGTTGGGTGTATGGCTACACCTTC
TRBV10-2	TRBJ2-7	NA	NA	CASSEFRQGDEQYF	TGCGCCAGCAGTGAGTTCCGGCAGGGCGACGAGCAGTACTTC
TRBV11-3	TRBJ2-3	NA	NA	CASSLALGGTQYF	TGTGCCAGCAGCTTAGCCCTAGGCGGTACGCAGTATTTT
TRBV12-5	TRBJ1-2	TRBD1	NA	CASGNRDRNYGYTF	TGTGCTAGTGGAAACCGGGACAGGAACTATGGCTACACCTTC
TRBV4-3	TRBJ2-1	TRBD2	NA	CASSQDGRIGNEQFF	TGCGCCAGCAGCCAAGACGGGAGGATCGGCAATGAGCAGTTCTTC
TRBV19	TRBJ1-5	TRBD1	few	CASSPDRGFGQPQHF	TGTGCCAGTAGTCCAGACAGGGGATTTGGTCAGCCCCAGCATTTT
TRBV30	TRBJ2-5	NA	once	CAWETSGFGVETQYF	TGTGCCTGGGAAACCTCAGGGTTTGGGGTGGAGACCCAGTACTTC
TRBV28	TRBJ1-5	NA	NA	CASSLNSPGRLPQHF	TGTGCCAGCAGTTTAAATAGTCCAGGGCGGCTACCCCAGCATTTT
TRBV7-8	TRBJ2-5	NA	NA	CASSYWQETQYF	TGTGCCAGCAGCTACTGGCAAGAGACCCAGTACTTC
TRBV11-2	TRBJ2-1	NA	NA	CASSRRLLNEQFF	TGTGCCAGCAGCCGCCGCCTCCTCAATGAGCAGTTCTTC
TRBV5-6	TRBJ2-7	NA	NA	CASSKGSGSSYEQYF	TGTGCCAGCAGCAAGGGATCCGGCTCCTCCTACGAGCAGTACTTC
TRBV7-9	TRBJ2-5	TRBD2	NA	CASSLAGGQETQYF	TGTGCCAGCAGCTTAGCGGGAGGGCAAGAGACCCAGTACTTC
TRBV5-1	TRBJ1-2	NA	NA	CASSLVGDVGYTF	TGCGCCAGCAGCTTGGTGGGGGACGTTGGCTACACCTTC
TRBV6-5	TRBJ2-7	NA	NA	CASRALPGLPYEQYF	TGTGCCAGCAGAGCCTTACCGGGACTTCCCTACGAGCAGTACTTC
TRBV7-9	TRBJ2-2	NA	once	CASSHVTGRYTGELFF	TGTGCCAGCAGTCACGTGACGGGCAGGTACACCGGGGAGCTGTTTTTT
TRBV28	TRBJ2-7	NA	NA	CASSLLGPSSYEQYF	TGTGCCAGCAGTTTATTGGGACCGAGCTCCTACGAGCAGTACTTC
TRBV30	TRBJ2-3	TRBD1	NA	CAWSHRGVRNTQYF	TGTGCCTGGAGTCACAGGGGAGTCAGAAATACGCAGTATTTT
TRBV7-9	TRBJ1-5	NA	NA	CASSRGGGGNQPQHF	TGTGCCAGCAGCCGAGGGGGAGGAGGGAATCAGCCCCAGCATTTT
TRBV6-5	TRBJ1-4	NA	NA	CASSYSTNEKLFF	TGTGCCAGCAGTTACTCGACAAATGAAAAACTGTTTTTT
TRBV2	TRBJ1-5	NA	NA	CASGGDSNQPQHF	TGTGCCAGCGGGGGCGATAGCAATCAGCCCCAGCATTTT
TRBV29-1	TRBJ1-2	NA	NA	CSVEGGRQFNYGYTF	TGCAGCGTTGAAGGTGGGAGACAGTTCAACTATGGCTACACCTTC
TRBV6-1	TRBJ1-1	NA	NA	CASRPLLVTEAFF	TGTGCCAGCAGACCGCTACTAGTAACTGAAGCTTTCTTT
TRBV20-1	TRBJ2-7	NA	NA	CSAPGPYEQYF	TGCAGTGCTCCCGGGCCATACGAGCAGTACTTC
TRBV7-9	TRBJ1-1	TRBD1	few	CASSFYGTDTEAFF	TGTGCCAGCAGCTTCTACGGGACAGACACTGAAGCTTTCTTT
TRBV6-1	TRBJ1-2	NA	NA	CASSEASGNYGYTF	TGTGCCAGCAGTGAAGCGTCGGGAAACTATGGCTACACCTTC
TRBV6-5	TRBJ2-7	TRBD2	NA	CASSYRGSGRRDEQYF	TGTGCCAGCAGTTATAGGGGTAGCGGGAGGAGGGACGAGCAGTACTTC
TRBV5-6	TRBJ2-6	NA	NA	CASSFAATGPYSGANVLTF	TGTGCCAGCAGCTTTGCGGCGACAGGCCCCTACTCTGGGGCCAACGTCCTGACTTTC
TRBV5-8	TRBJ1-1	NA	NA	CASSAGTRGEAFF	TGTGCCAGCAGCGCGGGAACAAGGGGTGAAGCTTTCTTT
TRBV5-4	TRBJ1-2	NA	NA	CASSLGGGNYGYTF	TGTGCCAGCAGCTTGGGGGGTGGTAACTATGGCTACACCTTC
TRBV28	TRBJ1-2	NA	NA	CASIGGNYGYTF	TGTGCCAGCATAGGGGGAAACTATGGCTACACCTTC
TRBV11-3	TRBJ2-1	NA	NA	CASSLDSGGSHNEQFF	TGTGCCAGCAGCTTAGATAGTGGGGGATCCCACAATGAGCAGTTCTTC
TRBV20-1	TRBJ1-1	NA	once	CSEGGTEAFF	TGCAGTGAAGGGGGAACTGAAGCTTTCTTT
TRBV16	TRBJ2-3	NA	NA	CASSQLGGTSGVKYF	TGTGCCAGCAGCCAATTAGGGGGGACGTCTGGCGTGAAGTATTTT